A selection of T cell receptor beta chains follows, all from one sample in a study of blood T cell repertoires in COVID-19. The table came from immunoSEQ multiplex PCR; TCRdb's copy has only in-frame clones and leaves some out. The sample records under 40,000 clones, approximately 82% being singletons. Material: peripheral blood. The source of these receptors is a woman aged 60 to 75 with acute or convalescent COVID-19. CDR3s include the opening cysteine and the closing phenylalanine or tryptophan. The D gene is left open where the match is weak. Rows give clone size only sometimes, using once, few, many, or a class for an expanded clone.

>-|TRBJ1-6|-|TRBV2
TGTGCCAGCAGTGAAGGGCAGGGCAGCTCCTATAATTCACCCCTCCACTTT
CASSEGQGSSYNSPLHF
>-|TRBJ1-6|TRBD1|TRBV5-1
TGCGCCAGCAGCATACAGGGGAATAATTCACCCCTCCACTTT
CASSIQGNNSPLHF
>-|TRBJ1-2|TRBD1|TRBV6-6
TGTGCCAGCAGCCCTACTGAGGGGGCGCGGGGTGGCTACACCTTC
CASSPTEGARGGYTF
>once|TRBJ2-1|-|TRBV5-1
TGCGCCAGCAGACTGGACAGCTACAATGAGCAGTTCTTC
CASRLDSYNEQFF
>-|TRBJ1-1|TRBD1|TRBV7-9
TGTGCCAGCAGCTCCCGGGACAGGGCTGAAGCTTTCTTT
CASSSRDRAEAFF
>-|TRBJ1-2|TRBD1|TRBV4-1
TGCGCCAGCAGCTCCCACCGGGACAGGGTAGACTATGGCTACACCTTC
CASSSHRDRVDYGYTF
>-|TRBJ2-1|TRBD2|TRBV11-3
TGTGCCAGCAGCTTACATAGCGGGGGGTACAATGAGCAGTTCTTC
CASSLHSGGYNEQFF
>-|TRBJ1-5|TRBD1|TRBV2
TGTGCCAGCAGTGAGCAGGGGGCCGTGGGCAATCAGCCCCAGCATTTT
CASSEQGAVGNQPQHF
>-|TRBJ2-2|TRBD2|TRBV30
TGTGCCTCCGGGACTAGCGCGAACACCGGGGAGCTGTTTTTT
CASGTSANTGELFF
>-|TRBJ2-3|-|TRBV5-1
TGCGCCAGCAGCTCGCCAGGGTCTGCAGATACGCAGTATTTT
CASSSPGSADTQYF
>-|TRBJ1-5|-|TRBV28
TGTGCCAGCAGTCGACAGGAGAATAGCAATCAGCCCCAGCATTTT
CASSRQENSNQPQHF
>few|TRBJ2-6|TRBD1|TRBV19
TGTGCCAGTAGTTCGGGACAGGAGAGCAGCGTCCTGACTTTC
CASSSGQESSVLTF
>-|TRBJ1-2|-|TRBV19
TGTGCCAGTAGTGACAGGAACTATGGCTACACCTTC
CASSDRNYGYTF
>-|TRBJ2-5|TRBD2|TRBV7-2
TGTGCCAGCAGCGCTAGCGGGGGGGGTCAAGAGACCCAGTACTTC
CASSASGGGQETQYF
>-|TRBJ2-2|-|TRBV5-8
TGTGCCAGCAGCCCGGACAGAACGGGCGGGGAGCTGTTTTTT
CASSPDRTGGELFF
>-|TRBJ1-1|-|TRBV19
TGTGCCAGTAGTATCTGGGCAGGGAGGGACACTGAAGCTTTCTTT
CASSIWAGRDTEAFF
>-|TRBJ2-7|-|TRBV21-1
TGTGCCAGCACCCCCCCCCTTAGCCCCCACGAGCAGTACTTC
CASTPPLSPHEQYF
>-|TRBJ1-5|TRBD1|TRBV7-8
TGTGCCAGCAGCGGACAGGGGAGCAATCAGCCCCAGCATTTT
CASSGQGSNQPQHF
>-|TRBJ1-1|TRBD1|TRBV27
TGTGCCAGCAGAACACAGGGGACCACTGAAGCTTTCTTT
CASRTQGTTEAFF
>-|TRBJ1-1|TRBD1|TRBV2
TGTGCCAACCTACAGGGGGCGAACACTGAAGCTTTCTTT
CANLQGANTEAFF
>-|TRBJ2-4|TRBD1|TRBV6-5
TGTGCCGTGGGCGGGGACAGGGCGGCCAAAAACATTCAGTACTTC
CAVGGDRAAKNIQYF
>-|TRBJ2-7|-|TRBV25-1
TGTGCCAGCAGTCCTGCGTACGAGCAGTACTTC
CASSPAYEQYF
>-|TRBJ1-2|TRBD1|TRBV27
TGTGCCAGCAGTACAGGGGGTCCGGGGGGCTACACCTTC
CASSTGGPGGYTF
>-|TRBJ2-7|-|TRBV21-1
TGTGCCAGCAGCACGGCGGCGGGGGGTCCCTACGAGCAGTACTTC
CASSTAAGGPYEQYF
>-|TRBJ2-3|TRBD2|TRBV28
TGTGCCAGCAGTTTTGGACTAGCGGGCACTAAAGAAAATACGCAGTATTTT
CASSFGLAGTKENTQYF
>-|TRBJ2-3|TRBD1|TRBV10-3
TGTGCCATCAGTCGGGACAGGGGGACTAGCACAGATACGCAGTATTTT
CAISRDRGTSTDTQYF
>-|TRBJ1-5|TRBD1|TRBV10-3
TGTGCCATCAGTGAGTTCGGGCAGGGGGTAAATCAGCCCCAGCATTTT
CAISEFGQGVNQPQHF
>-|TRBJ1-2|-|TRBV7-8
TGTGCCAGCAGCTTAAGGGGAGGGGACATCTTGCCCTCAAACTATGGCTACACCTTC
CASSLRGGDILPSNYGYTF
>-|TRBJ2-1|-|TRBV19
TGTGCCAGTATGAGCAGGGCCGGCAATGAGCAGTTCTTC
CASMSRAGNEQFF
>-|TRBJ1-4|TRBD1|TRBV5-4
TGTGCCAGCAGCGTTGGACAGGGGGCTCCTAATGAAAAACTGTTTTTT
CASSVGQGAPNEKLFF
>-|TRBJ2-7|-|TRBV6-5
TGTGCCAGCAGCCGTCTGGGAGGCGAGCAGTACTTC
CASSRLGGEQYF
>once|TRBJ1-1|TRBD1|TRBV6-5
TGTGCCAGCAGTTACTGGGCCAGGGGGGACACTGAAGCTTTCTTT
CASSYWARGDTEAFF
>-|TRBJ1-2|-|TRBV27
TGTGCCAGCGGTTCGACAGGAGCTAACTATGGCTACACCTTC
CASGSTGANYGYTF
>medium-sized|TRBJ1-5|-|TRBV6-1
TGTGCCAGCAGTGAAGTGACAGCCGAAGAGCCCCAGCATTTT
CASSEVTAEEPQHF
>-|TRBJ1-5|-|TRBV19
TGTGCCAGTAGTACAGGGAAGTGGGATCAGCCCCAGCATTTT
CASSTGKWDQPQHF
>-|TRBJ1-6|TRBD1|TRBV7-2
TGTGCCAGCAGCTTCGGGACAGGGTATTCACCCCTCCACTTT
CASSFGTGYSPLHF